This T cell receptor beta chain was documented in a study of T cells expressing NK-cell markers. About the study: With respect to HCMV, seven of the eight sequenced donors were seropositive, and one was seronegative.

TCR beta cDNA was generated via 5'RACE template switching incorporating UMIs. Reprocessing the 5' RACE reads, TCRdb reports a single entry for every CDR3 protein and omits DNA. This table lists 160,000 or so distinct CDR3 sequences. Germline V gene data show CDR1 as MNHNS and CDR2 as SASEGT. There are 14 residues in the CDR3. General study findings and limits: As a fraction of CD8+ T cells, dominant NKG2C+ clonotypes reached roughly 1.0-7.0% in six donors.

As to this clonotype: Its antigen is unidentified.

The clonotype was recovered from a woman between 18 and 70 years old in good health. This rearrangement joins TRBV6-1 to TRBJ1-6; TCRdb picks TRBD1, but there is no DNA to check that call. Material for sequencing was blood T cells: a sorted CD56 or NKG2C T cell subset, CD4+ or CD8+ T cells, or bulk PBMC T cells (not recorded which). CDR3 sequence: CASRRQGKTSPLHF.